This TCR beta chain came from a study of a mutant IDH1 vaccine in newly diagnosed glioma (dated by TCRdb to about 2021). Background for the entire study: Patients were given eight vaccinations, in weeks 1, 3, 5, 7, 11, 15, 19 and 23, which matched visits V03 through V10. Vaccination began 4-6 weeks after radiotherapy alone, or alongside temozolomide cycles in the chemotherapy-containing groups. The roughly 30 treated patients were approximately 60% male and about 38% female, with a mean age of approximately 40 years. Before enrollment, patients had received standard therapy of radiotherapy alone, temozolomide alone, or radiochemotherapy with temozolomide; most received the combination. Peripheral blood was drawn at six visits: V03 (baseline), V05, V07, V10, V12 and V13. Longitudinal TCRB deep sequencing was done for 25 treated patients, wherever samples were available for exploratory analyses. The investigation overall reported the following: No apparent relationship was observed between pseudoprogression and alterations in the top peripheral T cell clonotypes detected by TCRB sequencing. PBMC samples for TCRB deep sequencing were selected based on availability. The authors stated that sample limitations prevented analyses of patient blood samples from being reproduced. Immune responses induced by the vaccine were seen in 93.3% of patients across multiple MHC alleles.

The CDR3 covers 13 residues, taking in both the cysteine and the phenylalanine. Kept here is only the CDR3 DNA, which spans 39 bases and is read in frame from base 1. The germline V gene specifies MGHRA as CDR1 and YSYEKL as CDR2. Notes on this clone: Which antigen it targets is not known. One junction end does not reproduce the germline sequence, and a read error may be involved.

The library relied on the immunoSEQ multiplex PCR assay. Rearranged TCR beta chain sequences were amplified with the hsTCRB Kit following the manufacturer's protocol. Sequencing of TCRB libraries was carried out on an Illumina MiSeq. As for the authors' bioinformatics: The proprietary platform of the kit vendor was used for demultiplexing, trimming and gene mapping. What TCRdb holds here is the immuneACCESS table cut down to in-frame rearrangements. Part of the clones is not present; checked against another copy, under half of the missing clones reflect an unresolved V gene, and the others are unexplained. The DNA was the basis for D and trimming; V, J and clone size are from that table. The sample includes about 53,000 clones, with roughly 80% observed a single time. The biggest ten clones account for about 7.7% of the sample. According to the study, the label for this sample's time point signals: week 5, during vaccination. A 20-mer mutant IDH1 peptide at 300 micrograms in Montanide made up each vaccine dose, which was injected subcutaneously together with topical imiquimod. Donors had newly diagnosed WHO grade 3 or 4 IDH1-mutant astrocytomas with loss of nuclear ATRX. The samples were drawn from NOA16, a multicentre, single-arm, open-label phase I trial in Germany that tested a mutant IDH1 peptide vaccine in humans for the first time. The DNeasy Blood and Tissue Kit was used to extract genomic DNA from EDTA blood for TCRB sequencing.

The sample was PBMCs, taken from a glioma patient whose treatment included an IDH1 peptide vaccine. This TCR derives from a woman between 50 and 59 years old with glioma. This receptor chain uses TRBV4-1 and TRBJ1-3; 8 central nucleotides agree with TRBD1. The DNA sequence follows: TGCGCCAGCAGCCAGGCACAGGGGGGCCCTCGACATTTT. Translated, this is CASSQAQGGPRHF.